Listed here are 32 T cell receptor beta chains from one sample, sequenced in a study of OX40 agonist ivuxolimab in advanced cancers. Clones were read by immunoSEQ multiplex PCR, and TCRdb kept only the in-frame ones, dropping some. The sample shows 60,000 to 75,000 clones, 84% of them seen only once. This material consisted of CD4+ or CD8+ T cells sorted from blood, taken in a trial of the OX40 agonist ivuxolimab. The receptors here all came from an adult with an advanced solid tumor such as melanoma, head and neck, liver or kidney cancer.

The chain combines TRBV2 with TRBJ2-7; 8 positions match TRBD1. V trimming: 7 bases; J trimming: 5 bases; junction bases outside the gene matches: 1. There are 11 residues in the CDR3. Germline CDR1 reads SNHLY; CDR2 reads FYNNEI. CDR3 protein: CASTGGHEQYF. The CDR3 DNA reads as TGTGCCAGCACAGGGGGCCACGAGCAGTACTTC.

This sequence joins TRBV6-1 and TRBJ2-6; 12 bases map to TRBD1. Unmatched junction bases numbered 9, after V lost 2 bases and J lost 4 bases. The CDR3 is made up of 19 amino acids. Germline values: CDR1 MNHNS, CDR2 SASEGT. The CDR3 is CASSEQGTGGLLGANVLTF. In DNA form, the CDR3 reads TGTGCCAGCAGTGAACAAGGGACAGGGGGCTTGCTCGGGGCCAACGTCCTGACTTTC.

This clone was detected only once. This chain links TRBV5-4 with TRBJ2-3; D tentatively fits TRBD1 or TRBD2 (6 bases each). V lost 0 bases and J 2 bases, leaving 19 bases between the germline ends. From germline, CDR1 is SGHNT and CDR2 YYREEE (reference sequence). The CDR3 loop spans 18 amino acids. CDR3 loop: CASSLAYSGGDITDTQYF. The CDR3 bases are TGTGCCAGCAGCTTGGCCTATAGCGGAGGGGACATCACAGATACGCAGTATTTT.

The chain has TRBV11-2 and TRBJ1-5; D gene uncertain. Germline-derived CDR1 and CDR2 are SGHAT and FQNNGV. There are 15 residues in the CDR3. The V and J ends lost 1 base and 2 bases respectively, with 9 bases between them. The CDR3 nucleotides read TGTGCCAGCAGCTTAGGGGGTACGGGCAATCAGCCCCAGCATTTT. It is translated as CASSLGGTGNQPQHF.

The DNA for the CDR3 is TGCGCCAGCAGCCAAGAGGGACTAGCGGGGGGGAGATACAATGAGCAGTTCTTC. Its protein product is CASSQEGLAGGRYNEQFF. The gene calls are TRBV4-1 and TRBJ2-1; TRBD2 agrees at 16 bases. V trimming: 0 bases; J trimming: 4 bases; junction bases outside the gene matches: 3. The V gene's germline CDR1 is MGHRA and CDR2 YSYEKL. The CDR3 covers 18 residues.

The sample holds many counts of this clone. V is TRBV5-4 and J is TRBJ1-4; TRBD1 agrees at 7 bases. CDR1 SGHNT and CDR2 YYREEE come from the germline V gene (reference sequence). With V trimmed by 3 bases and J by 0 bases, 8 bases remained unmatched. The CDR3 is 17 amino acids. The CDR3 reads CASSSRAGTATNEKLFF. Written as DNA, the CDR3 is TGTGCCAGCAGCTCCCGGGCCGGGACAGCAACTAATGAAAAACTGTTTTTT.

The CDR3 DNA is TGTGCCAGCAGCTTAGCGGACGCCCATGAGCAGTTCTTC. Protein: CASSLADAHEQFF. The V and J genes are TRBV11-3 and TRBJ2-1; D gene uncertain. Trimming took off 1 base at V and 8 bases at J, with 9 bases between the two ends. CDR1 is SGHNT, CDR2 YENEEA, per germline. This CDR3 comprises 13 residues. Supplemented by reference TRBV11-3 and TRBJ2-1, the full variable domain reads EAGVVQSPRYKIIEKKQPVAFWCNPISGHNTLYWYLQNLGQGPELLIRYENEEAVDDSQLPKDRFSAERLKGVDSTLKIQPAELGDSAVYLCASSLADAHEQFFGPGTRLTVL.

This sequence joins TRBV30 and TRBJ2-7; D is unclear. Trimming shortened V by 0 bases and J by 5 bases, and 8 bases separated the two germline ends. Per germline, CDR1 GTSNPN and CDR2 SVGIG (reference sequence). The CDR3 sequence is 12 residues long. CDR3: CAWSVGNHEQYF. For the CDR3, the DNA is TGTGCCTGGAGTGTAGGCAACCACGAGCAGTACTTC.

The CDR3 nucleotides read TGTGCCAGCTCACCGAGTCAGGAATCTCCGTTCTTC. As protein: CASSPSQESPFF. The chain uses TRBV18 and TRBJ2-1, with D unresolved. Between the trimmed V and J ends, which lost 3 bases and 15 bases, there was a span of 15 bases. The CDR3 has 12 residues. CDR1 and CDR2 from the germline V gene are KGHSH and LQKENI.

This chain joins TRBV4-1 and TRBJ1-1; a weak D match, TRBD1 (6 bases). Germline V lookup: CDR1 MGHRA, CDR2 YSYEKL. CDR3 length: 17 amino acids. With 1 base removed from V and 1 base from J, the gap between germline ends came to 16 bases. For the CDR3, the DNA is TGCGCCAGCAGCCAAGTTGGGTGGTTGGGGGCGAACACTGAAGCTTTCTTT. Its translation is CASSQVGWLGANTEAFF.

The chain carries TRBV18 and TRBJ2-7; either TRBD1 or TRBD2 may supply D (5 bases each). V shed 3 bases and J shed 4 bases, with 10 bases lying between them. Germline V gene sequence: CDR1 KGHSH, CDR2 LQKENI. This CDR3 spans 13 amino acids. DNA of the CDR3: TGTGCCAGCTCACCGGGACCCCGATACGAGCAGTACTTC. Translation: CASSPGPRYEQYF.

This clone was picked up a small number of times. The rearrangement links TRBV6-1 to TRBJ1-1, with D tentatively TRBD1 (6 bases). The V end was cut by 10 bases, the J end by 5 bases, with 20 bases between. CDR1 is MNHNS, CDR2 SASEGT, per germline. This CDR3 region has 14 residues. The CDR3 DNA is TGTGCCACACGGGCCAGGGGAGAGAGAACTGAAGCTTTCTTT. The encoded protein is CATRARGERTEAFF.

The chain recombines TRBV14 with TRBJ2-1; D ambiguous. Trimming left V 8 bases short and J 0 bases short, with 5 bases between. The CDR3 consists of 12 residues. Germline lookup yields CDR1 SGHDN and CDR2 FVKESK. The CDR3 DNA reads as TGTGCCAGCGGGCGCTCCTACAATGAGCAGTTCTTC. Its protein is CASGRSYNEQFF.

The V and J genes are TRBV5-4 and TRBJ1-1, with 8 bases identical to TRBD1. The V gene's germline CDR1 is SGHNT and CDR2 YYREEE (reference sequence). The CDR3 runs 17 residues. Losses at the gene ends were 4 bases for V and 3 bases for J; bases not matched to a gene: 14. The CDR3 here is CASSLGDRGAVDTEAFF. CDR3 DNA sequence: TGTGCCAGCAGCCTGGGAGACAGGGGAGCGGTGGACACTGAAGCTTTCTTT. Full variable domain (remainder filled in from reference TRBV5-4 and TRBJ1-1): ETGVTQSPTHLIKTRGQQVTLRCSSQSGHNTVSWYQQALGQGPQFIFQYYREEENGRGNFPPRFSGLQFPNYSSELNVNALELDDSALYLCASSLGDRGAVDTEAFFGQGTRLTVV.

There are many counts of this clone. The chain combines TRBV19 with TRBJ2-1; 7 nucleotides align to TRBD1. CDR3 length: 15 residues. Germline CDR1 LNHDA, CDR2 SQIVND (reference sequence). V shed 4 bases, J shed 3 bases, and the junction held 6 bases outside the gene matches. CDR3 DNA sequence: TGTGCCAGTAGTAGCGACAGGGAAGACTACAATGAGCAGTTCTTC. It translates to CASSSDREDYNEQFF.

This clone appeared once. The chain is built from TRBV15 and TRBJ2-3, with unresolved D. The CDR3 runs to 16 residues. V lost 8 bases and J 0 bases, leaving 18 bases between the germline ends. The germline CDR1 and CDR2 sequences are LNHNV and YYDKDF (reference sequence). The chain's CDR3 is CATAGRVLSSTDTQYF. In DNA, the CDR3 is TGTGCCACCGCAGGCAGAGTCCTCTCTAGCACAGATACGCAGTATTTT.

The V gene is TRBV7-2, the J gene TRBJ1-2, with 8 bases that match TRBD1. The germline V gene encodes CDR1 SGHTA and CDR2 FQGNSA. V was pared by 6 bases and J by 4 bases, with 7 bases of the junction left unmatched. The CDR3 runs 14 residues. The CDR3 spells CASSPTGDSYGYTF. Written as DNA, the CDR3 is TGTGCCAGCAGTCCGACAGGGGACAGCTATGGCTACACCTTC. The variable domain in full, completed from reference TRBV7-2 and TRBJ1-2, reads GAGVSQSPSNKVTEKGKDVELRCDPISGHTALYWYRQSLGQGLEFLIYFQGNSAPDKSGLPSDRFSAERTGGSVSTLTIQRTQQEDSAVYLCASSPTGDSYGYTFGSGTRLTVV.

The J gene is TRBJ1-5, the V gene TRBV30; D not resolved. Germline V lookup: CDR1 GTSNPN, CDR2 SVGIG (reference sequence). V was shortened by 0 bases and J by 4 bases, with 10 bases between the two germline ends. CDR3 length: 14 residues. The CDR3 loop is CAWSVGKENQPQHF. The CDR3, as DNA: TGTGCCTGGAGTGTAGGGAAGGAGAATCAGCCCCAGCATTTT.

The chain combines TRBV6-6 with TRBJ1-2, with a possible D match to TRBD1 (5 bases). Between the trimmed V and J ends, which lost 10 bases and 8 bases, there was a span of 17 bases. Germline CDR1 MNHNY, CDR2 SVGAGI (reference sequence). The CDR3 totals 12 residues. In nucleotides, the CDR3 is TGTGCCACCAAAAAAGGGGAGGGGGGCTACACCTTC. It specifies CATKKGEGGYTF.

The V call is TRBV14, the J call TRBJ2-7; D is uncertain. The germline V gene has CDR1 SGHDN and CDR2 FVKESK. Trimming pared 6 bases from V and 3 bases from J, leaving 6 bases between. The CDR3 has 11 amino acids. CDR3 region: CASRGYYEQYF. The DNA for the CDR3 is TGTGCCAGCAGGGGGTACTACGAGCAGTACTTC.

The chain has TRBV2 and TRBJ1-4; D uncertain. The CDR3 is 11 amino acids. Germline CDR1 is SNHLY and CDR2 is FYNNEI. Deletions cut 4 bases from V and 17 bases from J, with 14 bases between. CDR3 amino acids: CASSAETRVFF. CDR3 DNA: TGTGCCAGCAGTGCGGAGACAAGGGTATTTTTT. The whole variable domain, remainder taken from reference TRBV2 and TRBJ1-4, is EPEVTQTPSHQVTQMGQEVILRCVPISNHLYFYWYRQILGQKVEFLVSFYNNEISEKSEIFDDQFSVERPDGSNFTLKIRSTKLEDSAMYFCASSAETRVFFGSGTQLSVL.

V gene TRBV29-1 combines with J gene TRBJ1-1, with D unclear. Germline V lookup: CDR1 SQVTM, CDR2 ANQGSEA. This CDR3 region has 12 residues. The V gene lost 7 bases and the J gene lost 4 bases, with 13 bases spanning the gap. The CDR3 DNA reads TGCAGCGGTGGGCAGACCCGCACTGAAGCTTTCTTT. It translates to CSGGQTRTEAFF.

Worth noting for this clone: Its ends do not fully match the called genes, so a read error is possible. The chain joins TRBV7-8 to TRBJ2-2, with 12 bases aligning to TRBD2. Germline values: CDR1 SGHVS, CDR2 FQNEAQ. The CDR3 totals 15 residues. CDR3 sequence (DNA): TGTGCCAGCAGCCTAGCGGGAGGGCCAACCGGGGAGCTGTTTTTT. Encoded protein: CASSLAGGPTGELFF.

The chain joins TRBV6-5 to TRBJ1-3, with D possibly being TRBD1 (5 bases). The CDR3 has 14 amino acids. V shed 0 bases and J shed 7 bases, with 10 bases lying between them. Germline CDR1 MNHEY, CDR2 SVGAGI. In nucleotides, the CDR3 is TGTGCCAGCAGTTACTCGACAGTGGGTAACACCATATATTTT. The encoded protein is CASSYSTVGNTIYF.

The CDR3 spells CASSKGLAGETYEQYF. As DNA, the CDR3 is TGTGCCAGCAGCAAAGGACTAGCGGGAGAAACCTACGAGCAGTACTTC. The chain carries TRBV21-1 and TRBJ2-7; the DNA was not compared with TRBD2, the D call given in the table. TRBV21-1 represents a pseudogene. The length of the CDR3 is 16 residues.

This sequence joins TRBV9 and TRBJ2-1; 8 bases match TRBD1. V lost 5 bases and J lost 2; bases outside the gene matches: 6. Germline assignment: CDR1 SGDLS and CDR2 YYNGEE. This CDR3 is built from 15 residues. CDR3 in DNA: TGTGCCAGCAGTGCGGACAGGGAGGCCTACAATGAGCAGTTCTTC. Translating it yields CASSADREAYNEQFF. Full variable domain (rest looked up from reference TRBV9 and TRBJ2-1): DSGVTQTPKHLITATGQRVTLRCSPRSGDLSVYWYQQSLDQGLQFLIQYYNGEERAKGNILERFSAQQFPDLHSELNLSSLELGDSALYFCASSADREAYNEQFFGPGTRLTVL.

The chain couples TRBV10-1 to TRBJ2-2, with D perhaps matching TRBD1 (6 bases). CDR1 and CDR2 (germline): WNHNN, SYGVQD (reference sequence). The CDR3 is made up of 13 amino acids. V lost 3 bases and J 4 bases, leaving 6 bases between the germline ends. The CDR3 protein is CASSEQGTGELFF. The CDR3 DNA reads TGCGCCAGCAGTGAACAGGGCACCGGGGAGCTGTTTTTT.

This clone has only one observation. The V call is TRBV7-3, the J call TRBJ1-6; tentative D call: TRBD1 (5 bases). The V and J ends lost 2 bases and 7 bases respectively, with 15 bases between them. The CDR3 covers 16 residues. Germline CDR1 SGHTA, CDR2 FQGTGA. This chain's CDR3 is CASSLAGREPNSPLHF. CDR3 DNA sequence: TGTGCCAGCAGCTTAGCGGGCAGGGAACCAAATTCACCCCTCCACTTT.

This CDR3 reads CATSRDWDRMNTEAFF. DNA for the CDR3: TGTGCCACCAGCAGAGATTGGGACAGAATGAACACTGAAGCTTTCTTT. The chain joins TRBV15 to TRBJ1-1; 7 bases match TRBD1. V lost 0 bases to trimming and J lost 0 bases; unmatched junction nucleotides: 4. The CDR3 covers 16 residues. Germline-derived CDR1 and CDR2 are LNHNV and YYDKDF (reference sequence).

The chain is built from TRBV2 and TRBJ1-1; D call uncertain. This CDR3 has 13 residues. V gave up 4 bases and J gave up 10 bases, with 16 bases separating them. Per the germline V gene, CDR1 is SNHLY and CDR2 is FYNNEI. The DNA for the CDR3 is TGTGCCAGCAGTGGGACTGGCGACTTCGGAGCTTTCTTT. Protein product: CASSGTGDFGAFF.

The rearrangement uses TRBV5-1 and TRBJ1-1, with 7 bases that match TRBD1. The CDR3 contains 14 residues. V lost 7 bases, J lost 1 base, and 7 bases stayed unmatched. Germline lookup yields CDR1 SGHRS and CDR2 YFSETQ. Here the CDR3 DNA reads TGCGCCAGCCACAAAGGGACAGAGAACACTGAAGCTTTCTTT. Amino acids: CASHKGTENTEAFF. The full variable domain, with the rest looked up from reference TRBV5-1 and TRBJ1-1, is KAGVTQTPRYLIKTRGQQVTLSCSPISGHRSVSWYQQTPGQGLQFLFEYFSETQRNKGNFPGRFSGRQFSNSRSEMNVSTLELGDSALYLCASHKGTENTEAFFGQGTRLTVV.

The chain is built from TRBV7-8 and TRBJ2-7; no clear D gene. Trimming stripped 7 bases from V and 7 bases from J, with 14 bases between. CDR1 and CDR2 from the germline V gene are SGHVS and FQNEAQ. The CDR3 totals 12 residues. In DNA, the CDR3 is TGTGCCAGCAACTTCTATGGGGAAGAGCAGTACTTC. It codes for CASNFYGEEQYF.